This T cell receptor beta chain emerged from a study of T cells expressing NK-cell markers. Study-level information: Most of the eight sequenced donors tested HCMV-seropositive; one tested seronegative.

Reanalyzing the 5' RACE reads, TCRdb keeps one entry per CDR3 protein, without DNA. The sample spans about 160,000 distinct CDR3 sequences; the ten largest clones claim around 20%. The CDR3 is 13 residues long. Germline V gene lookup returns CDR1 SQVTM and CDR2 ANQGSEA. The chain has TRBV29-1 and TRBJ2-4. Sequenced: blood T cells: a sorted CD56 or NKG2C T cell subset, CD4+ or CD8+ T cells, or bulk PBMC T cells (not recorded which). This clonotype originated in a woman between 18 and 70 years old in good health. The CDR3 sequence: CSVEVAAKNIQYF.